A selection of T cell receptor beta chains follows, all from one sample in a study of blood T cell repertoires in COVID-19. Profiled with immunoSEQ multiplex PCR; TCRdb holds only in-frame clones, not every one. The table shows 71,000 or so clones, with roughly 80% occurring only once. Specimen: peripheral blood. All receptors come from a man in his 70s with acute or convalescent COVID-19. CDR3s include the opening cysteine and the closing phenylalanine or tryptophan. Fields, in order: V gene, J gene, clone size, D gene, CDR3 DNA, CDR3 protein. The D gene is left open where the match is weak. Expanded clones get a size class; other rows say once, few or many, or leave the size out.

v_gene: TRBV9; j_gene: TRBJ1-2; abundance: few; d_gene: TRBD1; CDR3nt: TGTGCCAGCAGCGTAAGACAGGGCTATGGCTACACCTTC; CDR3aa: CASSVRQGYGYTF
v_gene: TRBV3-1/TRBV3-2; j_gene: TRBJ1-3; abundance: .; d_gene: .; CDR3nt: TGTGCCAGCAGCCCTCCTGTGCGGACTCTGGGAAACACCATATATTTT; CDR3aa: CASSPPVRTLGNTIYF
v_gene: TRBV6-1; j_gene: TRBJ1-1; abundance: .; d_gene: .; CDR3nt: TGTGCCAGCAGTGAAGGATCGGTGACTGAAGCTTTCTTT; CDR3aa: CASSEGSVTEAFF
v_gene: TRBV5-1; j_gene: TRBJ1-2; abundance: .; d_gene: .; CDR3nt: TGCGCCAGCAGCTTGGAAGGAGACAACTATGGCTACACCTTC; CDR3aa: CASSLEGDNYGYTF
v_gene: TRBV10-1; j_gene: TRBJ2-1; abundance: .; d_gene: TRBD2; CDR3nt: TGCGCCAGCAGTGAGGCACTAGCGGGATTTTACAATGAGCAGTTCTTC; CDR3aa: CASSEALAGFYNEQFF
v_gene: TRBV4-1; j_gene: TRBJ1-1; abundance: .; d_gene: .; CDR3nt: TGCGCCAGCAGCCAAGATCGGAGCTATGCTTTCTTT; CDR3aa: CASSQDRSYAFF
v_gene: TRBV30; j_gene: TRBJ1-5; abundance: .; d_gene: TRBD1; CDR3nt: TGTGCCTGGAGCCCCGGGACAGGGCCAGCCCCCCAGCATTTT; CDR3aa: CAWSPGTGPAPQHF
v_gene: TRBV7-8; j_gene: TRBJ1-5; abundance: .; d_gene: .; CDR3nt: TGTGCCAGCAGCTTAGCCGGGAGGGATCAGCCCCAGCATTTT; CDR3aa: CASSLAGRDQPQHF
v_gene: TRBV28; j_gene: TRBJ1-2; abundance: .; d_gene: .; CDR3nt: TGTGCCAGCAGAAGACATAGGGGGTTGGTGGGTGGCTACACCTTC; CDR3aa: CASRRHRGLVGGYTF
v_gene: TRBV10-3; j_gene: TRBJ1-1; abundance: .; d_gene: TRBD1; CDR3nt: TGTGCCATCAGCAGACAGGGAATGAGTACTGAAGCTTTCTTT; CDR3aa: CAISRQGMSTEAFF
v_gene: TRBV3-1/TRBV3-2; j_gene: TRBJ1-6; abundance: few; d_gene: TRBD1; CDR3nt: TGTGCCAGCAGCCAGGGACAGGGGTATTCACCCCTCCACTTT; CDR3aa: CASSQGQGYSPLHF
v_gene: TRBV7-2; j_gene: TRBJ2-5; abundance: once; d_gene: .; CDR3nt: TGTGCCAGCAGTCGCGCCGGGACACTCCAAGAGACCCAGTACTTC; CDR3aa: CASSRAGTLQETQYF
v_gene: TRBV4-1; j_gene: TRBJ2-2; abundance: .; d_gene: TRBD2; CDR3nt: TGCGCCAGCAGCCAAAGACCGGGACTAGCGGCGGGCACCGGGGAGCTGTTTTTT; CDR3aa: CASSQRPGLAAGTGELFF
v_gene: TRBV5-5; j_gene: TRBJ1-1; abundance: .; d_gene: .; CDR3nt: TGTGCCAGCAGCTTGTATTCAGGCACGGACACTGAAGCTTTCTTT; CDR3aa: CASSLYSGTDTEAFF
v_gene: TRBV19; j_gene: TRBJ2-7; abundance: .; d_gene: .; CDR3nt: TGTGCCACTCGTCGAGGGACACAATCCTACGAGCAGTACTTC; CDR3aa: CATRRGTQSYEQYF
v_gene: TRBV27; j_gene: TRBJ2-5; abundance: .; d_gene: TRBD2; CDR3nt: TGTGCCAGCAGTTCTACGACTAGCGGATCTTGGGGGACCCAGTACTTC; CDR3aa: CASSSTTSGSWGTQYF
v_gene: TRBV6-2/TRBV6-3; j_gene: TRBJ2-2; abundance: .; d_gene: .; CDR3nt: TGTGCCAGCAGCGACTACGTCGGGGAGCTGTTTTTT; CDR3aa: CASSDYVGELFF
v_gene: TRBV18; j_gene: TRBJ2-5; abundance: .; d_gene: TRBD2; CDR3nt: TGTGCCAGCTCTGGGACTAAAGAGACCCAGTACTTC; CDR3aa: CASSGTKETQYF
v_gene: TRBV18; j_gene: TRBJ2-1; abundance: .; d_gene: .; CDR3nt: TGTGCCAGCTCACCACTTGGGCCGAGCTCCTACAATGAGCAGTTCTTC; CDR3aa: CASSPLGPSSYNEQFF
v_gene: TRBV12-5; j_gene: TRBJ2-3; abundance: .; d_gene: TRBD1; CDR3nt: TGTGCTAGTGGTGACAGGGAATACACAGATACGCAGTATTTT; CDR3aa: CASGDREYTDTQYF
v_gene: TRBV3-1/TRBV3-2; j_gene: TRBJ2-4; abundance: .; d_gene: TRBD1; CDR3nt: TGTGCCAGCAGCACTCGGACAGGGATGAGCATTCAGTACTTC; CDR3aa: CASSTRTGMSIQYF
v_gene: TRBV5-1; j_gene: TRBJ2-1; abundance: .; d_gene: TRBD2; CDR3nt: TGCGCCAGCAGCTTAAACAGCGGGAGTAACAATGAGCAGTTCTTC; CDR3aa: CASSLNSGSNNEQFF
v_gene: TRBV19; j_gene: TRBJ1-2; abundance: few; d_gene: TRBD1; CDR3nt: TGTGCCAGTAGGGACAGGGGGCGCGGGGACTATGGCTACACCTTC; CDR3aa: CASRDRGRGDYGYTF
v_gene: TRBV7-9; j_gene: TRBJ1-1; abundance: .; d_gene: .; CDR3nt: TGTGCCAGCAGCGCAGGGGCAGACCCTGAAGCTTTCTTT; CDR3aa: CASSAGADPEAFF
v_gene: TRBV10-3; j_gene: TRBJ1-5; abundance: .; d_gene: TRBD1; CDR3nt: TGTGCCATCAGCACAGGGGGCGCAAATCAGCCCCAGCATTTT; CDR3aa: CAISTGGANQPQHF
v_gene: TRBV28; j_gene: TRBJ2-1; abundance: .; d_gene: .; CDR3nt: TGTGCCAGCAGCCGACCCTCGGGACAAATGTACAATGAGCAGTTCTTC; CDR3aa: CASSRPSGQMYNEQFF
v_gene: TRBV28; j_gene: TRBJ1-2; abundance: once; d_gene: .; CDR3nt: TGTGCCAGCAGCCCCAGGCAGTATGGCTACACCTTC; CDR3aa: CASSPRQYGYTF
v_gene: TRBV6-5; j_gene: TRBJ2-7; abundance: once; d_gene: TRBD2; CDR3nt: TGTGCCAGCAGTTACGCGGGAGCGCGCTACGAGCAGTACTTC; CDR3aa: CASSYAGARYEQYF
v_gene: TRBV11-3; j_gene: TRBJ2-1; abundance: .; d_gene: TRBD2; CDR3nt: TGTGCCAGCAGCTTATCGTCGGGACTAGCGCACTACAATGAGCAGTTCTTC; CDR3aa: CASSLSSGLAHYNEQFF
v_gene: TRBV9; j_gene: TRBJ2-3; abundance: .; d_gene: TRBD2; CDR3nt: TGTGCCAGCAGCGTAGAATCTGGGTGGACTAGCGGGAGGCTACGCACAGATACGCAGTATTTT; CDR3aa: CASSVESGWTSGRLRTDTQYF
v_gene: TRBV19; j_gene: TRBJ1-2; abundance: .; d_gene: .; CDR3nt: TGTGCCAGTAGTACGCTGGTGAAGGGGCCCGGTAACTATGGCTACACCTTC; CDR3aa: CASSTLVKGPGNYGYTF
v_gene: TRBV3-1/TRBV3-2; j_gene: TRBJ2-1; abundance: .; d_gene: TRBD2; CDR3nt: TGTGCCAGCAGCCCCCCAGCGGGGAACAATGAGCAGTTCTTC; CDR3aa: CASSPPAGNNEQFF
v_gene: TRBV5-6; j_gene: TRBJ2-7; abundance: .; d_gene: TRBD1; CDR3nt: TGTGCCAGCAGCTCGACAGGGACGTGGGAGCAGTACTTC; CDR3aa: CASSSTGTWEQYF
v_gene: TRBV6-2/TRBV6-3; j_gene: TRBJ2-7; abundance: .; d_gene: .; CDR3nt: TGTGCCAGCAGTTATAAGGGACTTGGCTCCTACGAGCAGTACTTC; CDR3aa: CASSYKGLGSYEQYF
v_gene: TRBV6-5; j_gene: TRBJ1-3; abundance: once; d_gene: .; CDR3nt: TGTGCCAGCAGTTCCAGGGTTGGAGCCTCTGGAAACACCATATATTTT; CDR3aa: CASSSRVGASGNTIYF
v_gene: TRBV5-1; j_gene: TRBJ2-5; abundance: .; d_gene: .; CDR3nt: TGCGCCAGCAGCCCCCGGAGGGCGGGGTACCAAGAGACCCAGTACTTC; CDR3aa: CASSPRRAGYQETQYF
v_gene: TRBV15; j_gene: TRBJ2-5; abundance: .; d_gene: .; CDR3nt: TGTGCCGCGGGTAGTGCTGGGGAGACCCAGTACTTC; CDR3aa: CAAGSAGETQYF
v_gene: TRBV7-9; j_gene: TRBJ1-5; abundance: few; d_gene: TRBD1; CDR3nt: TGTGCCAGCAGCTCCAGTCGGGGGACAGGCCTGAATCAGCCCCAGCATTTT; CDR3aa: CASSSSRGTGLNQPQHF
v_gene: TRBV5-1; j_gene: TRBJ2-3; abundance: once; d_gene: .; CDR3nt: TGCGCCAGCAGCTTGGAGACTAGTGGCGATACGCAGTATTTT; CDR3aa: CASSLETSGDTQYF
v_gene: TRBV5-1; j_gene: TRBJ2-5; abundance: .; d_gene: .; CDR3nt: TGCGCCAGCAGCCAAACGAGGCCCCAAGAGACCCAGTACTTC; CDR3aa: CASSQTRPQETQYF
v_gene: TRBV7-9; j_gene: TRBJ1-5; abundance: few; d_gene: TRBD1; CDR3nt: TGTGCCAGCAGCTTCGACAGGGTCTATCAGCCCCAGCATTTT; CDR3aa: CASSFDRVYQPQHF
v_gene: TRBV6-5; j_gene: TRBJ2-7; abundance: .; d_gene: .; CDR3nt: TGTGCCAGCAGACGAGCCTACGAGCAGTACTTC; CDR3aa: CASRRAYEQYF
v_gene: TRBV9; j_gene: TRBJ2-1; abundance: .; d_gene: TRBD2; CDR3nt: TGTGCCAGTGCGGGACTAGCGTTCAATGAGCAGTTCTTC; CDR3aa: CASAGLAFNEQFF
v_gene: TRBV19; j_gene: TRBJ1-6; abundance: .; d_gene: .; CDR3nt: TGTGCCAGTAGTATCTCTGATAATTCACCCCTCCACTTT; CDR3aa: CASSISDNSPLHF
v_gene: TRBV7-2; j_gene: TRBJ2-2; abundance: .; d_gene: .; CDR3nt: TGTGCCAGCAGCTTAGCGGAGGCGGCAATCACCGGGGAGCTGTTTTTT; CDR3aa: CASSLAEAAITGELFF
v_gene: TRBV9; j_gene: TRBJ2-2; abundance: once; d_gene: TRBD2; CDR3nt: TGTGCCAGCAGCCAGGTGAGGGGCGGGAGCACCGGGGAGCTGTTTTTT; CDR3aa: CASSQVRGGSTGELFF
v_gene: TRBV6-1; j_gene: TRBJ2-5; abundance: once; d_gene: TRBD1; CDR3nt: TGTGCCAGCAGGTCCGGGACAGGGGTGGAGACCCAGTACTTC; CDR3aa: CASRSGTGVETQYF
v_gene: TRBV30; j_gene: TRBJ1-5; abundance: .; d_gene: .; CDR3nt: TGTGCCTGGACCTGGGGCTCAGAAGGCAATCAGCCCCAGCATTTT; CDR3aa: CAWTWGSEGNQPQHF
v_gene: TRBV29-1; j_gene: TRBJ1-2; abundance: .; d_gene: .; CDR3nt: TGCAGCGTCCCCGAGGGAAAACACTATGGCTACACCTTC; CDR3aa: CSVPEGKHYGYTF
v_gene: TRBV27; j_gene: TRBJ2-5; abundance: .; d_gene: TRBD2; CDR3nt: TGTGCCAGCAGTTTATCTAGCGGGAGGGGGAAGACCCAGTACTTC; CDR3aa: CASSLSSGRGKTQYF
v_gene: TRBV19; j_gene: TRBJ1-2; abundance: .; d_gene: TRBD1; CDR3nt: TGTGCCAGTAGTATCCAGAGGGCCGGGACAGGGGAGGGCTACACCTTC; CDR3aa: CASSIQRAGTGEGYTF